These T cell receptor beta chains were read from a single sample in a study of T cell responses to AZD1222 COVID-19 vaccine. The repertoire was sequenced with immunoSEQ multiplex PCR; TCRdb's copy has only in-frame clones and lacks some. The sample contains about 120,000 clones, roughly 90% of which appear only once. The material sequenced was peripheral blood, taken on day 0 of AZD1222 vaccination. Receptor source: an adult in good health. The CDR3 runs from the conserved cysteine through the conserved F or W. The D gene is left open where the match is weak. Some rows have no size entry. The others give once, few or many, or a class for an expanded clone.

D gene,J gene,V gene,clone size,CDR3 protein,CDR3 DNA
.,TRBJ2-3,TRBV18,once,CASSPGVPSSRDTQYF,TGTGCCAGCTCACCCGGGGTTCCCTCCTCCAGGGATACGCAGTATTTT
TRBD2,TRBJ2-3,TRBV3-1/TRBV3-2,.,CASSQDPGLAGGRDTQYF,TGTGCCAGCAGCCAAGACCCTGGACTAGCGGGGGGGCGAGATACGCAGTATTTT
.,TRBJ1-5,TRBV4-1,.,CASSQEGARNQPQHF,TGCGCCAGCAGCCAAGAAGGGGCCCGCAATCAGCCCCAGCATTTT
.,TRBJ1-2,TRBV21-1,.,CASSKVGSDGTNYGYTF,TGTGCCAGCAGCAAAGTAGGCTCGGATGGTACTAACTATGGCTACACCTTC
.,TRBJ1-2,TRBV12-3/TRBV12-4,.,CASSYQDTRGYTF,TGTGCCAGCAGTTATCAGGACACTCGTGGCTACACCTTC
TRBD1,TRBJ2-5,TRBV18,.,CASLQGTQETQYF,TGTGCCAGCTTACAGGGGACCCAAGAGACCCAGTACTTC
.,TRBJ2-3,TRBV9,few,CASSGSEDPRGDTQYF,TGTGCCAGCAGCGGGTCCGAGGACCCGAGAGGAGATACGCAGTATTTT
.,TRBJ1-5,TRBV19,.,CASSIRGGPQPQHF,TGTGCCAGTAGTATAAGAGGGGGACCCCAGCCCCAGCATTTT
.,TRBJ1-5,TRBV12-3/TRBV12-4,.,CASSLGGPQHF,TGTGCCAGCAGTTTAGGGGGCCCCCAGCATTTT
.,TRBJ2-2,TRBV5-1,once,CASSFIRGTGELFF,TGCGCCAGCAGCTTCATTCGGGGCACCGGGGAGCTGTTTTTT
.,TRBJ1-3,TRBV19,.,CASSDEWSPGVEGGNTIYF,TGTGCCAGTAGTGACGAATGGAGTCCAGGGGTTGAAGGTGGAAACACCATATATTTT
TRBD1,TRBJ2-3,TRBV5-8,.,CASPTPPGQGPYITDTQYF,TGTGCCAGCCCTACTCCGCCGGGACAGGGACCCTATATCACAGATACGCAGTATTTT
.,TRBJ1-2,TRBV14,.,CASSGGTGHTGGYTF,TGTGCCAGCAGCGGGGGTACGGGACATACCGGTGGCTACACCTTC
TRBD1,TRBJ1-2,TRBV19,.,CASIPRTGYGYTF,TGTGCCAGTATCCCAAGGACAGGCTATGGCTACACCTTC
.,TRBJ1-2,TRBV4-1,.,CASSQAEKGYTF,TGCGCCAGCAGCCAAGCAGAGAAGGGCTACACCTTC
.,TRBJ1-2,TRBV19,.,CAVTDLYGYTF,TGTGCCGTAACTGACCTCTATGGCTACACCTTC
.,TRBJ1-2,TRBV6-5,.,CASTPGPANYGYTF,TGTGCCAGCACCCCAGGGCCAGCTAACTATGGCTACACCTTC
.,TRBJ1-1,TRBV4-2,.,CASSPGILNTEAFF,TGTGCCAGCAGCCCAGGGATATTGAACACTGAAGCTTTCTTT
.,TRBJ1-6,TRBV25-1,.,CASSEFWEGDSPLHF,TGTGCCAGCAGTGAATTTTGGGAAGGAGATTCACCCCTCCACTTT
.,TRBJ2-7,TRBV12-3/TRBV12-4,.,CASSLGPDEQYF,TGTGCCAGCAGTTTAGGCCCGGACGAGCAGTACTTC
.,TRBJ2-4,TRBV5-1,.,CASSVTGAKNIQYF,TGCGCCAGCAGCGTAACAGGAGCCAAAAACATTCAGTACTTC
.,TRBJ1-2,TRBV9,.,CASSVDAVGSPQGYTF,TGTGCCAGCAGCGTAGATGCCGTAGGATCCCCGCAGGGCTACACCTTC
.,TRBJ1-4,TRBV2,.,CASGKDNYNEKLFF,TGTGCCAGCGGAAAGGACAACTATAATGAAAAACTGTTTTTT
.,TRBJ1-2,TRBV5-6,.,CASRGTGEGANYGYTF,TGTGCCAGCAGGGGGACCGGGGAGGGTGCTAACTATGGCTACACCTTC
.,TRBJ1-6,TRBV5-4,.,CASSLFFGGSYNSPLHF,TGTGCCAGCAGCTTGTTTTTTGGGGGGTCCTATAATTCACCCCTCCACTTT
.,TRBJ2-1,TRBV6-4,.,CASSDTGTSHEQFF,TGTGCCAGCAGTGACACCGGGACATCGCATGAGCAGTTCTTC
.,TRBJ1-4,TRBV4-3,.,CASSQGEGRQEKLFF,TGCGCCAGCAGCCAAGGAGAAGGGAGGCAAGAAAAACTGTTTTTT
.,TRBJ2-1,TRBV7-7,.,CASSLSAGSSYNEQFF,TGTGCCAGCAGCTTATCTGCAGGTAGCTCCTACAATGAGCAGTTCTTC
TRBD1,TRBJ1-1,TRBV3-1/TRBV3-2,.,CASSSSPTLTGGNAFF,TGTGCCAGCAGCAGTTCCCCCACATTGACAGGGGGCAATGCTTTCTTT
.,TRBJ2-5,TRBV6-5,.,CASSTRDNQETQYF,TGTGCCAGCAGTACCCGGGACAACCAAGAGACCCAGTACTTC
.,TRBJ1-6,TRBV4-3,once,CASSQEDQDSNSPLHF,TGCGCCAGCAGCCAAGAAGATCAAGACAGCAATTCACCCCTCCACTTT
.,TRBJ1-4,TRBV10-2,few,CASSEFSGVGKLFF,TGCGCCAGCAGTGAGTTCTCGGGTGTGGGAAAACTGTTTTTT
.,TRBJ2-3,TRBV2,.,CASSEAISTDTQYF,TGTGCCAGCAGTGAAGCGATCTCGACAGATACGCAGTATTTT
.,TRBJ2-5,TRBV5-1,once,CASSQQETQYF,TGCGCCAGCAGCCAACAAGAGACCCAGTACTTC
.,TRBJ2-1,TRBV19,.,CASSNPGSSPYNEQFF,TGTGCCAGTAGTAACCCCGGGAGTTCCCCCTACAATGAGCAGTTCTTC
.,TRBJ1-1,TRBV7-8,.,CASSFTGIYTEAFF,TGTGCCAGCAGCTTCACCGGGATCTACACTGAAGCTTTCTTT
.,TRBJ2-4,TRBV4-2,.,CASSGRTKNIQYF,TGTGCCAGCAGCGGGCGGACCAAAAACATTCAGTACTTC
.,TRBJ2-2,TRBV27,.,CASSRRSIGGSSTGELFF,TGTGCCAGCAGCCGCCGTAGTATTGGGGGGTCAAGTACCGGGGAGCTGTTTTTT
.,TRBJ1-3,TRBV6-5,.,CASSYQYSGNTIYF,TGTGCCAGCAGTTATCAGTACTCTGGAAACACCATATATTTT
.,TRBJ1-1,TRBV19,.,CASSSLPRNTEAFF,TGTGCCAGTAGTTCCCTCCCCAGGAACACTGAAGCTTTCTTT
TRBD2,TRBJ2-1,TRBV7-7,.,CASSSGLASYNEQFF,TGTGCTAGCAGCTCGGGACTAGCGTCCTACAATGAGCAGTTCTTC